The following is a TCR beta chain sequence with its context. The data stem from a study of control samples from healthy donors and cancer patients. Here immunoSEQ multiplex PCR was the method, and the copy in TCRdb shows in-frame clones only, minus some. The table lists 84,000 or so clones, 91% of them singletons. The source of this sequence is a man between 50 and 59 years old in good health. Source material: blood.

The CDR3 loop is CASSQRTGQGQETQYF. CDR3 nucleotide sequence: TGTGCCAGCAGCCAAAGAACGGGACAGGGCCAAGAGACCCAGTACTTC. The gene calls are TRBV9 and TRBJ2-5; TRBD1 matches 9 bases. The CDR3 consists of 16 residues. Germline CDR1 and CDR2: SGDLS and YYNGEE. The V and J ends lost 4 bases and 1 base, in that order; junction bases with no gene match: 8.